The present entry profiles one T cell receptor (beta chain) with its context. This clonotype has ten or more counts. Its recognized antigen is unknown. No qualities accompany the bases; no much larger clone lies one base away. The germline V gene (reference sequence) specifies DFQATT as CDR1 and SNEGSKA as CDR2. Inclusive of the bounding cysteine and phenylalanine, the CDR3 is 15 residues long. Solely the CDR3 DNA is kept, with 45 bases framed from the first base. The method was PCR. The instrument was an Illumina HiSeq 2000. Through fastp at Q25 and MiXCR, TCRdb rebuilt clones from the public reads, retaining in-frame beta chains. Here each entry gathers all rows of one CDR3 protein and keeps the most common genes and DNA. For this sample there are roughly 100,000 distinct CDR3 sequences; more than 45% appear just once. Together, the top ten hold over 10% of the sample. This sample was taken from a study of CDR3 diversity in severe acne (dated by TCRdb to between 2018 and 2021).

The sequence is built from TRBV20-1 and TRBJ2-3; TRBD2 agrees with 10 junctional bases. The sequencing input was blood. The TCR comes from a male donor with acne. The CDR3 reads CSAIIAGGNTDTQYF. The nucleotide sequence is given as TGCAGCGCAATTATAGCGGGGGGAAACACAGATACGCAGTATTTT.